The sequence of this TCR beta chain was determined in a study of shared clonotypes between healthy human individuals. Clones were read by immunoSEQ multiplex PCR, and TCRdb kept only the in-frame ones, dropping some. The repertoire holds roughly 2,000,000 clones, with about 95% as singletons. CD45RO-negative, CCR7-positively selected cells formed the naive CD8 fraction, excluding terminally differentiated effector memory CD45RA+ cells. The donors were all Caucasian adults (living in Nashville, Tennessee). Germline CDR1 reads SGDLS; CDR2 reads YYNGEE. The CDR3 covers 12 residues. Deletions cut 4 bases from V and 8 bases from J, with 10 bases between.

The chain links TRBV9 to TRBJ2-1; D possibly corresponds to TRBD2 (6 bases). The TCR sequence derives from a man between 18 and 35 years old in good health. Material for sequencing was naive CD8+ T cells sorted from blood. CDR3 in amino acids: CASSPGDYEQFF. CDR3 DNA: TGTGCCAGCAGCCCGGGGGACTATGAGCAGTTCTTC.